This T cell receptor (beta chain) derives from a study of blood T cell repertoires in COVID-19. Looking at the study overall: T cells, B-cell-depleted T cells, or PBMCs supplied cDNA or gDNA.

Looked up from germline, CDR1 is MNHEY and CDR2 is SVGAGI. CDR3 length: 15 amino acids. V gave up 0 bases and J gave up 10 bases; unmatched junction bases: 8. The repertoire was sequenced with immunoSEQ multiplex PCR; TCRdb's copy has only in-frame clones and lacks some. The table lists approximately 70,000 clones, more than 85% of them singletons. The receptor's source is a human donor with active COVID-19. The donor label of this sample is uncertain. Sample: peripheral blood. The V gene is TRBV6-5, the J gene TRBJ2-1, with 8 bases identical to TRBD2. The CDR3: CASSYSTGGAWEQFF. In DNA, the CDR3 is TGTGCCAGCAGTTACTCGACGGGGGGGGCTTGGGAGCAGTTCTTC.